Below are 11 T cell receptor beta chains sequenced from a single sample in a study of cytomegalovirus exposure and HLA in healthy donors. Use of 60 Vbeta and 13 Jbeta primers characterized the PCR. Some clones are missing from TCRdb's copy, which holds only in-frame ones; the method was immunoSEQ multiplex PCR. The sample consists of about 120,000 clones, about 74% of them appearing once. Sequencing was carried out using PBMCs. Source of these receptors: a man between 25 and 39 years old in good health and CMV-seropositive.

The gene calls are TRBV7-2 and TRBJ1-4, with 7 positions matching TRBD1. V lost 5 bases and J lost 6; bases outside the gene matches: 6. CDR3 length: 14 residues. The germline CDR1 and CDR2 sequences are SGHTA and FQGNSA. CDR3 in DNA: TGTGCCAGCAGCCGGGACAGTCGACATGAAAAACTGTTTTTT. Translated, it gives CASSRDSRHEKLFF.

V gene TRBV5-1 combines with J gene TRBJ2-5, with 7 bases identical to TRBD1. Germline V gene sequence: CDR1 SGHRS, CDR2 YFSETQ. V shed 3 bases, J shed 3 bases, and the junction held 8 bases outside the gene matches. CDR3 length: 15 residues. The CDR3 DNA reads as TGCGCCAGCAGCTCCATGACCGGGACAGAAGAGACCCAGTACTTC. Its translation is CASSSMTGTEETQYF.

The rearrangement joins TRBV25-1 to TRBJ1-2, with D possibly TRBD1 on 5 matching bases. V lost 2 bases, J lost 7 bases, and 11 bases lay in between. The CDR3 loop spans 13 amino acids. CDR1 and CDR2 (germline): MGHDK, SYGVNS. The chain's CDR3 is CASSEQGSGGYTF. The CDR3 DNA reads as TGTGCCAGCAGTGAACAGGGTAGCGGTGGCTACACCTTC.

The rearrangement uses TRBV10-1 and TRBJ2-5, with TRBD2 identical over 7 bases. Germline CDR1 is WNHNN and CDR2 is SYGVQD (reference sequence). The J segment lost 2 bases and the V segment lost 0 bases, leaving 6 bases of the junction unmatched. The CDR3 is 16 residues long. The CDR3 region has the DNA TGCGCCAGCAGTGAGTCGACAGCGGGGTCTCAAGAGACCCAGTACTTC. Translated, it gives CASSESTAGSQETQYF.

This rearrangement joins TRBV28 to TRBJ1-1, with D possibly matching TRBD1 (6 bases). The ends were cut back, 8 bases at V and 6 bases at J, with 19 bases in the middle. The CDR3 sequence is 14 residues long. Germline lookup yields CDR1 MDHEN and CDR2 SYDVKM. The CDR3 loop reads CASEVGTLDAEAFF. CDR3 bases: TGTGCCAGCGAAGTTGGGACACTCGACGCTGAAGCTTTCTTT.

The chain couples TRBV6-6 to TRBJ1-5, with D tentatively TRBD1 (6 bases). The CDR3 length is 14 residues. V shed 5 bases and J shed 7 bases, with 15 bases lying between them. Germline-derived CDR1 and CDR2 are MNHNY and SVGAGI (reference sequence). The CDR3 loop reads CASSTGNVGQPQHF. The CDR3 DNA sequence: TGTGCCAGCAGTACAGGGAATGTCGGACAGCCCCAGCATTTT.

A word on this clone: This same CDR3 is encoded by further DNA sequences in the sample. V and J are TRBV9 and TRBJ1-2; 7 bases match TRBD1. J lost 3 bases, V lost 2 bases, and 1 base had no gene match. CDR3 length: 13 residues. Per the germline V gene, CDR1 is SGDLS and CDR2 is YYNGEE. CDR3 sequence (DNA): TGTGCCAGCAGCGTCGGGACAGACTATGGCTACACCTTC. It encodes CASSVGTDYGYTF.

This chain links TRBV15 with TRBJ1-2, with a tentative D call TRBD1 (5 bases). Germline assignment: CDR1 LNHNV and CDR2 YYDKDF (reference sequence). The CDR3 length is 14 residues. The V and J ends lost 0 bases and 6 bases respectively, with 11 bases between them. As DNA, the CDR3 is TGTGCCACCAGCAGAGATCTGACAGAACATGGCTACACCTTC. It translates to CATSRDLTEHGYTF.

The chain recombines TRBV7-6 with TRBJ1-4; D not resolved. Per germline, CDR1 SGHVS and CDR2 FNYEAQ. V was clipped by 5 bases and J by 0 bases, with 16 bases between them. The CDR3 is made up of 17 amino acids. CDR3 nucleotide sequence: TGTGCCAGCAGCCAAACTCTATTAGGAGCAACTAATGAAAAACTGTTTTTT. It encodes CASSQTLLGATNEKLFF.

The chain carries TRBV18 and TRBJ2-2; no clear D gene. The germline V gene has CDR1 KGHSH and CDR2 LQKENI. V gave up 0 bases and J gave up 3 bases, with 5 bases separating them. This CDR3 region has 14 residues. CDR3 amino acids: CASSPPADTGELFF. CDR3 DNA sequence: TGTGCCAGCTCACCACCGGCGGACACCGGGGAGCTGTTTTTT. The full variable domain, completed using reference TRBV18 and TRBJ2-2, is NAGVMQNPRHLVRRRGQEARLRCSPMKGHSHVYWYRQLPEEGLKFMVYLQKENIIDESGMPKERFSAEFPKEGPSILRIQQVVRGDSAAYFCASSPPADTGELFFGEGSRLTVL.

This rearrangement joins TRBV5-4 to TRBJ2-3; maybe TRBD2 (7 bases). Germline assignment: CDR1 SGHNT and CDR2 YYREEE (reference sequence). V was trimmed by 5 bases and J by 6 bases, leaving 13 bases between them. There are 13 residues in the CDR3. The CDR3 DNA reads as TGTGCCAGCAGTTCTGAGGGGGGGGATACGCAGTATTTT. Translated, it gives CASSSEGGDTQYF.